This TCR beta chain is drawn from a study of beta chain features in type 1 diabetes (dated by TCRdb to 2017 to 2018). Study-wide context: No differences in mean age, gender distribution, total cell number or subset yield were found between patients and healthy donors. A total of roughly 98,000,000 sorted cells were examined across all samples, and RNA yield correlated strongly with the number of cells per subset. In the study, recently diagnosed type 1 diabetes patients and matched healthy donors were compared on the TCRB repertoires of their sorted circulating CD4+ T cell subsets. Naive and central memory subsets were obtained from all 30 or so donors, but regulatory and stem cell-like memory subsets were isolated from only 8 patients and 8 healthy donors. The full study reports these points: PCR may preferentially amplify shorter templates, but because patient and control samples were amplified and corrected together, any resulting skew would affect both groups equally. In all four CD4+ subsets, TCRB CDR3 length was moderately but significantly shorter in type 1 diabetes patients. Only small numbers of individuals were included in the HLA sub-analyses, which left unresolved whether HLA type had any influence on TCRB rearrangement. Sequencing cDNA rather than genomic DNA could over-represent highly expressing activated cells, although activation and CD3 levels did not differ between groups. The naive, central memory and regulatory TCRB repertoires appeared to resemble one another more closely among patients than among healthy donors. At VDJ recombination sites, patients with type 1 diabetes made fewer insertions and deleted more nucleotides, a pattern implying thymic rearrangement abnormalities.

From each donor, a single peripheral blood sample of roughly 0.11 L on average was drawn into heparinised tubes. Naive, central memory, regulatory and stem cell-like memory CD4+ T cells were sorted on a BD FACSAria II using a panel including CD45RO, CCR7, CD25, CD127, CD95 and CD27. Every sorted population had a purity above 95%. PBMCs were isolated immediately by Lymphoprep density gradient centrifugation and stained directly without culture. So that batch effects would be minimized, each experiment stained and sorted samples in pairs, pairing one healthy donor with one patient. As regards this clone: Its antigen remains unidentified. It has no much larger one-base neighbor in the sample; base qualities were not kept.

The entire isolated RNA was reverse transcribed using the High Capacity cDNA Reverse Transcription Kit, and thus expressed TCRB transcripts were sequenced. Deep immunoSEQ sequencing was applied to naive, central memory and regulatory T cell samples, giving an average of roughly 3.5 million total reads per sample. Sorted cells were lysed in RLT buffer and RNA was extracted with DNase-treated RNeasy Micro or Mini kits, depending on cell number. Each cell subset was processed on its own to prevent cross-contamination, while patient and healthy donor samples were processed together. The immunoSEQ multiplex PCR was used to amplify TCRB sequences from cDNA, generating 87-bp fragments that spanned the CDR3 region. Sequencing of the amplicons was performed on the Illumina HiSeq platform. In the source study's methods: PCR bias was corrected computationally using synthetic template baselines, and reads within Hamming distance 2 were collapsed, with unmergeable singletons discarded. Reads were aligned against IMGT so that V, D and J genes, CDR3 length and insertions or deletions at six rearrangement sites could be assigned. Within each subset, clonotype counts were normalized to sorted cell number, and only after that were true diversity and Gini coefficients computed with the tcR R package. Repertoire sharing was quantified using the overlap coefficient calculated on TCRB nucleotide sequences. Out-of-frame TCRB sequences from naive cells were analyzed as a proxy for the pre-selection repertoire. The source is immuneACCESS, and TCRdb retained only in-frame sequences with V and J called. Part of the clones is not carried over; for the studies checked, unresolved V genes explain less than half of this, and the remainder is unexplained. V, J and clone size derive from that table, while D and trimming were established from the DNA sequence. Recorded for this sample are 200,000 to 250,000 clones; 9% to 10% of them occurred a single time. Of the sample, just under 0.035% is held by the ten largest clones.

The germline V gene supplies CDR1 SGDLS and CDR2 YYNGEE. The CDR3 goes from the cysteine to the phenylalanine over 14 residues. Only the CDR3 region is kept as DNA, spanning 42 bases read in frame from base 1. The germline ends are 10 bases apart after V is trimmed by 4 bases and J by 2 bases. The sequence joins TRBV9 to TRBJ1-3; the D gene is perhaps TRBD1, from 6 matching bases. The sequencing input was naive CD4+ T cells from blood. The sample's cell subset or site label, in plain terms: true naive CD4+ T cells. The clonotype was recovered from a woman aged 18-30 years in good health. Here the CDR3 is given as CASSPRGTGNTIYF. The base sequence is TGTGCCAGCAGCCCGAGGGGGACTGGAAACACCATATATTTT.